These 19 T cell receptor beta chains originate from one sample sequenced in a study of blood T cells in healthy people across ages. Combining a sample-barcoded 5' primer with a J-beta primer mix, a second PCR ran for 7 to 11 cycles. TCRdb itself ran the 5' RACE reads through MiXCR, one entry per CDR3 protein. The top ten clones hold over 10% of a sample with 650,000 to 1,000,000 distinct CDR3 sequences, about 36% of them seen once. The sample consisted of blood. The receptors stem from a man between 18 and 29 years old in good health.

The rearrangement links TRBV12-3 or TRBV12-4 to TRBJ1-2; perhaps TRBD1 as D (6 bases). The V and J ends lost 4 bases and 5 bases respectively, with 26 bases between them. The CDR3 spans 18 residues. CDR3 residues: CASSSLPLQGFSGYGYTF. The CDR3 nucleotides read TGTGCCAGCAGTTCACTACCATTACAGGGTTTTTCTGGGTATGGCTACACCTTC.

The chain combines TRBV20-1 with TRBJ2-1; D unclear. The CDR3 totals 14 residues. Germline CDR1 DFQATT, CDR2 SNEGSKA (reference sequence). Trimming took 3 bases from V and 0 from J, leaving 9 bases between them. The CDR3 DNA reads TGCAGTGCTAGTACCCCGAGCTCCTACAATGAGCAGTTCTTC. Translating it yields CSASTPSSYNEQFF.

This clonotype was observed a few times. The chain couples TRBV29-1 to TRBJ2-5, with D possibly TRBD1 on 6 matching bases. V lost 7 bases, J lost 3 bases, and 24 bases lay in between. The V gene's germline CDR1 is SQVTM and CDR2 ANQGSEA. CDR3 size: 16 residues. The CDR3 reads CSGGPGIVPLEETQYF. CDR3 nucleotide sequence: TGCAGCGGGGGGCCGGGTATCGTCCCCCTTGAAGAGACCCAGTACTTC.

V is TRBV2 and J is TRBJ2-7; a weak D match, TRBD2 (5 bases). V lost 8 bases to trimming and J lost 7 bases, with 21 bases between them. CDR1 is SNHLY, CDR2 FYNNEI, per germline. The CDR3 has 14 amino acids. CDR3 in DNA: TGTGCCAGCCGCTCGGGGAACTCCTACAATGAGCAGTACTTC. Protein: CASRSGNSYNEQYF.

This clonotype was seen more than once but under ten times. The V call is TRBV5-1, the J call TRBJ2-1; 8 positions match TRBD1. The V gene end was trimmed by 3 bases and the J gene end by 12 bases; junction bases not matched to a gene: 5. The CDR3 loop spans 12 amino acids. Germline CDR1 is SGHRS and CDR2 is YFSETQ. The CDR3 DNA is TGCGCCAGCAGCTCAGGGGGCTGGGTGCAGTTCTTC. This codes for CASSSGGWVQFF. The full variable domain, in which reference TRBV5-1 and TRBJ2-1 provide the parts outside the CDR3, is KAGVTQTPRYLIKTRGQQVTLSCSPISGHRSVSWYQQTPGQGLQFLFEYFSETQRNKGNFPGRFSGRQFSNSRSEMNVSTLELGDSALYLCASSSGGWVQFFGPGTRLTVL.

This clonotype has only a few counts. V usage is TRBV15 and J usage is TRBJ2-7; no clear D gene. Trimming pared 1 base from V and 7 bases from J, leaving 8 bases between. The CDR3 has 12 residues. The germline V gene has CDR1 LNHNV and CDR2 YYDKDF (reference sequence). The CDR3 DNA reads TGTGCCACCAGCAGAGTAGGGAATGAGCAGTACTTC. This gives the protein CATSRVGNEQYF.

CDR3 DNA: TGTGCCAGCAGCTTGAACCCCCAGTCCGGGTACTCTGGAAACACCATATATTTT. Translation gives CASSLNPQSGYSGNTIYF. The chain is built from TRBV7-2 and TRBJ1-3; D remains unclear. Germline values: CDR1 SGHTA, CDR2 FQGNSA. Trimming took off 3 bases at V and 0 bases at J, with 18 bases between the two ends. CDR3 length: 18 residues. The full variable domain, completed using reference TRBV7-2 and TRBJ1-3, is GAGVSQSPSNKVTEKGKDVELRCDPISGHTALYWYRQSLGQGLEFLIYFQGNSAPDKSGLPSDRFSAERTGGSVSTLTIQRTQQEDSAVYLCASSLNPQSGYSGNTIYFGEGSWLTVV.

This clonotype was detected only a few times. The rearrangement links TRBV7-2 to TRBJ2-3; D perhaps matches TRBD2 (5 bases). Trimming took off 2 bases at V and 6 bases at J, with 15 bases between the two ends. The CDR3 contains 15 residues. Germline loops: CDR1 SGHTA, CDR2 FQGNSA. The chain's CDR3 is CASSLRISSRDTQYF. In DNA, the CDR3 is TGTGCCAGCAGCTTAAGGATTTCTAGCAGGGATACGCAGTATTTT.

This clonotype was counted a few times. The chain uses TRBV6-1 and TRBJ2-3, with TRBD1 matching 9 bases. CDR1 MNHNS and CDR2 SASEGT come from the germline V gene. V lost 11 bases to trimming and J lost 4 bases; unmatched junction nucleotides: 10. There are 14 residues in the CDR3. Written as DNA, the CDR3 is TGTGCCGGGGGACAGGGCCCAGAGTCAGATACGCAGTATTTT. Amino acid sequence: CAGGQGPESDTQYF.

The chain carries TRBV7-3 and TRBJ2-3; D is ambiguous. V was pared by 1 base and J by 0 bases, with 11 bases between. Germline CDR1 and CDR2: SGHTA and FQGTGA. The CDR3 spans 16 residues. Here the CDR3 reads CASSLMQAGSTDTQYF. DNA of the CDR3: TGTGCCAGCAGCTTAATGCAGGCAGGCAGCACAGATACGCAGTATTTT.

The J gene is TRBJ2-1, the V gene TRBV7-2; D is ambiguous. The germline CDR1 and CDR2 sequences are SGHTA and FQGNSA. V lost 5 bases, J lost 3 bases, and 14 bases lay in between. The CDR3 loop spans 15 amino acids. The CDR3 is CASSASLDYYNEQFF. The CDR3 DNA reads as TGTGCCAGCAGCGCGAGCCTGGATTACTACAATGAGCAGTTCTTC.

The chain combines TRBV20-1 with TRBJ1-2; no clear D gene. CDR1 is DFQATT and CDR2 is SNEGSKA in the germline V gene (reference sequence). There are 13 residues in the CDR3. V was pared by 1 base and J by 2 bases, with 8 bases between. In DNA, the CDR3 is TGCAGTGCTAGAGTCCCAGAAAACTATGGCTACACCTTC. Translated, it gives CSARVPENYGYTF.

This clonotype turned up a few times. V and J are TRBV5-1 and TRBJ1-2, with D possibly TRBD1 on 6 matching bases. V shed 4 bases and J shed 4 bases, with 14 bases lying between them. The V gene's germline CDR1 is SGHRS and CDR2 YFSETQ. CDR3 length: 14 amino acids. CDR3 nucleotides: TGCGCCAGCAGCGATGCAGGGGCCGGCTATGGCTACACCTTC. This codes for CASSDAGAGYGYTF.

This chain joins TRBV20-1 and TRBJ2-3, with 11 bases lining up with TRBD2. CDR1 and CDR2 (germline): DFQATT, SNEGSKA (reference sequence). The CDR3 runs 16 residues. Trimming took 3 bases from V and 0 from J; bases not matched to a gene: 5. The CDR3 is CSARYLAGGSTDTQYF. The CDR3 nucleotides are TGCAGTGCTAGGTACCTAGCGGGGGGAAGCACAGATACGCAGTATTTT.

This sequence joins TRBV11-2 and TRBJ1-2; D not resolved. Germline CDR1 is SGHAT and CDR2 is FQNNGV. Trimming pared 4 bases from V and 0 bases from J, leaving 9 bases between. This CDR3 has 14 amino acids. The CDR3, as DNA: TGTGCCAGCAGCTACCTAAGGACTAACTATGGCTACACCTTC. Amino acid sequence: CASSYLRTNYGYTF. Variable domain in full (rest from reference TRBV11-2 and TRBJ1-2): EAGVAQSPRYKIIEKRQSVAFWCNPISGHATLYWYQQILGQGPKLLIQFQNNGVVDDSQLPKDRFSAERLKGVDSTLKIQPAKLEDSAVYLCASSYLRTNYGYTFGSGTRLTVV.

Turning to this clonotype: This may arise from a read error, as a much more abundant clone is one base away. The chain couples TRBV20-1 to TRBJ2-7; D might be TRBD1 or TRBD2, each matching 5 bases. The CDR3 contains 12 residues. Per the germline V gene, CDR1 is DFQATT and CDR2 is SNEGSKA (reference sequence). Trimming shortened V by 8 bases and J by 7 bases, and 18 bases separated the two germline ends. Here the CDR3 DNA reads TGCAGTCCGGGACCCCTGTGGAATGAGCAGTACTTC. It yields the protein CSPGPLWNEQYF.

As to this clonotype: A much larger clone lies a single base off, so this may be a read error. The V call is TRBV7-2, the J call TRBJ2-3; maybe TRBD2 (5 bases). The CDR3 length is 12 residues. CDR1 and CDR2 (germline): SGHTA, FQGNSA. CDR3 in amino acids: CAGSSAGDTQYF. In DNA, the CDR3 is TGTGCCGGCAGCTCCGCGGGAGATACGCAGTATTTT.

There are a few counts of this clonotype. The J gene is TRBJ1-4, the V gene TRBV27; D possibly corresponds to TRBD1 (5 bases). The CDR3 sequence is 13 residues long. Germline V gene data show CDR1 as MNHEY and CDR2 as SMNVEV (reference sequence). Trimming took 6 bases from V and 7 from J, leaving 12 bases between them. Here the CDR3 DNA reads TGTGCCAGCAGCCCGGGGCAAGTTGAAAAACTGTTTTTT. Residues: CASSPGQVEKLFF.

The V and J genes are TRBV3-1 and TRBJ2-3, with 14 bases lining up with TRBD2. The V segment lost 0 bases and the J segment 5 bases; nucleotides outside the gene matches: 4. CDR1 and CDR2 (germline): LGHDT, YNNKEL (reference sequence). CDR3 length equals 17 residues. CDR3 nucleotides: TGTGCCAGCAGCCAAGAGACTAGCGGGGGGGCTAAAGATACGCAGTATTTT. Translation gives CASSQETSGGAKDTQYF.